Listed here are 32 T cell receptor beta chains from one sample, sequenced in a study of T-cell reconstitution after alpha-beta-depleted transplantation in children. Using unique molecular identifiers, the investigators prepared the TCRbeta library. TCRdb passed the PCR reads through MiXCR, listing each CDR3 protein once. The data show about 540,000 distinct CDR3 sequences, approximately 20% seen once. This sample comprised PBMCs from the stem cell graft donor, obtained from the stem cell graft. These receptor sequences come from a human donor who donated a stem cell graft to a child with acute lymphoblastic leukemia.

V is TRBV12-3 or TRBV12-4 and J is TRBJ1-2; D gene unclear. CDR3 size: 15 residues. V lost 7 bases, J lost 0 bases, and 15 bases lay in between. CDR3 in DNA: TGTGCCAGCATCACCCTCGCCGCATCTAACTATGGCTACACCTTC. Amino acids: CASITLAASNYGYTF.

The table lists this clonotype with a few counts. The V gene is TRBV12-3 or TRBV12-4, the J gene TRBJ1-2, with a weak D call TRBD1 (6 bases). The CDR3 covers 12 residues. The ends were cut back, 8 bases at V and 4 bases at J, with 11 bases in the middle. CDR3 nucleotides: TGTGCCAGCGACGGAGGGGGCTATGGCTACACCTTC. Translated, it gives CASDGGGYGYTF.

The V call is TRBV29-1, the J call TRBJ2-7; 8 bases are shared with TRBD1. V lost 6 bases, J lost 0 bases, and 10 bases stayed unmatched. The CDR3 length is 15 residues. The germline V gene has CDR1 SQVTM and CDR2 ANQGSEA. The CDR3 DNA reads TGCAGCGTGGTTGGTGGGGGACAGGCCTCCTACGAGCAGTACTTC. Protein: CSVVGGGQASYEQYF.

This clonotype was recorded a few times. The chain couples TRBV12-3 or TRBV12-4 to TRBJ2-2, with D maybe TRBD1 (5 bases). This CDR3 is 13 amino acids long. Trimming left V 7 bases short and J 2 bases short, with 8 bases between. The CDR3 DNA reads TGTGCCAGCACTGACAGAAACACCGGGGAGCTGTTTTTT. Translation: CASTDRNTGELFF.

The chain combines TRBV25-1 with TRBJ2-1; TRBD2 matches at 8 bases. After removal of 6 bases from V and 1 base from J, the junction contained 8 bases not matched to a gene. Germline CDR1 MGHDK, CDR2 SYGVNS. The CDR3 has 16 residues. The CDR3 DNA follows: TGTGCCAGCAGCGGAGAACGGGAGGGATCCTACAATGAGCAGTTCTTC. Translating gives CASSGEREGSYNEQFF.

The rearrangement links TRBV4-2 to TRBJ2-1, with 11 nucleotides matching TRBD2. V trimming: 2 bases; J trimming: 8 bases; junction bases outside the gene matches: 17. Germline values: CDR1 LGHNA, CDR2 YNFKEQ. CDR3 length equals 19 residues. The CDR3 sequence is CASSQTSGSDWGVSHEQFF. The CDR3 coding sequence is TGTGCCAGCAGCCAAACTAGCGGGAGCGATTGGGGCGTTAGTCATGAGCAGTTCTTC.

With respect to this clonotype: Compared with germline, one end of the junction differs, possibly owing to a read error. The DNA for the CDR3 is TGTGCGAGCAGTTTTCAGCAAAACGGGCCCTACGAGCAGTACTTC. Encoded protein: CASSFQQNGPYEQYF. This rearrangement joins TRBV7-9 to TRBJ2-7, with D unresolved. The CDR3 contains 15 residues. Germline CDR1 is SEHNR and CDR2 is FQNEAQ (reference sequence). Complete variable domain (other parts from reference TRBV7-9 and TRBJ2-7): DTGVSQNPRHKITKRGQNVTFRCDPISEHNRLYWYRQTLGQGPEFLTYFQNEAQLEKSRLLSDRFSAERPKGSFSTLEIQRTEQGDSAMYLCASSFQQNGPYEQYFGPGTRLTVT.

For the CDR3, the DNA is TGCAGCGCCGTGGACAGGGCCATAGTCTATGGCTACACCTTC. It codes for CSAVDRAIVYGYTF. The chain carries TRBV29-1 and TRBJ1-2; 8 nucleotides match TRBD1. In germline, CDR1 is SQVTM, CDR2 ANQGSEA. The CDR3 totals 14 residues. V dropped 7 bases and J dropped 4; count of bases not matched to a gene: 11.

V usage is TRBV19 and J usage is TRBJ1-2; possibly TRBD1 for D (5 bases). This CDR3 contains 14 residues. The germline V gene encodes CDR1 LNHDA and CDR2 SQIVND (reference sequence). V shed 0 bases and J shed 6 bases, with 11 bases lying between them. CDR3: CASSIDLTGNGYTF. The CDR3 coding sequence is TGTGCCAGTAGTATAGATCTAACAGGCAATGGCTACACCTTC.

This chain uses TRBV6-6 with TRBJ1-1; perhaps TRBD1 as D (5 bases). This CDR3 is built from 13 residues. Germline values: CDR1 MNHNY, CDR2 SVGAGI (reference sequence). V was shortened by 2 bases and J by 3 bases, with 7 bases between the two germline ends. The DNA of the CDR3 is TGTGCCAGCAGTTACCAGGGTCACACTGAAGCTTTCTTT. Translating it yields CASSYQGHTEAFF.

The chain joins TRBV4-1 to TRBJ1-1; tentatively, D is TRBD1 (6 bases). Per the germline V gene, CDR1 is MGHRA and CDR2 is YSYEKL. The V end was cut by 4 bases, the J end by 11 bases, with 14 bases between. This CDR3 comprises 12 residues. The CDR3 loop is CASSLDRSKAFF. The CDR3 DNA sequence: TGCGCCAGCAGCCTAGACAGGTCCAAGGCTTTCTTT.

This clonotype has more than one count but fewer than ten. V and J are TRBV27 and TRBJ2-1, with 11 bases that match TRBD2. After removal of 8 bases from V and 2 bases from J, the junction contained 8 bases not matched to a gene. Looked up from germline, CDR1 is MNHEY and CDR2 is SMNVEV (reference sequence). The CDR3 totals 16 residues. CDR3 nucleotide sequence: TGTGCCAGCCTGCTTTTAGCGGGAGGGCCCTACAATGAGCAGTTCTTC. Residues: CASLLLAGGPYNEQFF.

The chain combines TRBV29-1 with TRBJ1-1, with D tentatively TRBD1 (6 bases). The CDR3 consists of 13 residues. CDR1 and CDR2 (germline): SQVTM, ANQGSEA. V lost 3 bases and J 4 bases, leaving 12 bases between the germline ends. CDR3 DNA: TGCAGCGTTGACGGGGGCTTCGGCACTGAAGCTTTCTTT. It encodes CSVDGGFGTEAFF.

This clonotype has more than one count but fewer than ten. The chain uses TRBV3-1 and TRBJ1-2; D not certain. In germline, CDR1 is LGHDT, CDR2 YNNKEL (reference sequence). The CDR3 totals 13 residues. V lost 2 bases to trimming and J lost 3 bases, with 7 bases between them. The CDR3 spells CASSQQVYYGYTF. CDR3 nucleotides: TGTGCCAGCAGCCAACAGGTTTACTATGGCTACACCTTC.

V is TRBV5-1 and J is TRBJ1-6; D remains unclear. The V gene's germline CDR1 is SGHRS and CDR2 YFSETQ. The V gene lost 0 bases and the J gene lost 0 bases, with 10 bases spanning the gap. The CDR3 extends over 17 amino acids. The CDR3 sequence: CASSLGSGSSYNSPLHF. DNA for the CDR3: TGCGCCAGCAGCTTGGGTTCCGGGAGCTCCTATAATTCACCCCTCCACTTT.

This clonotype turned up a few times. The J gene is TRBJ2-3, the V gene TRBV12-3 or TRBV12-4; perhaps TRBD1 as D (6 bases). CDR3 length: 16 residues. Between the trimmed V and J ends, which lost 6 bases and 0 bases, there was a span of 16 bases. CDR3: CASRLSGHLSTDTQYF. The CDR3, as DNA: TGTGCCAGCAGATTATCGGGACACCTGAGCACAGATACGCAGTATTTT.

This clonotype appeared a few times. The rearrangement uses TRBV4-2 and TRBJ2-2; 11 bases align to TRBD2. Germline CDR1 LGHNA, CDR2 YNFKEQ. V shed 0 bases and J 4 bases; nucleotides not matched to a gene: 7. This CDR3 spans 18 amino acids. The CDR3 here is CASSQDRGTSGGTGELFF. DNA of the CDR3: TGTGCCAGCAGCCAAGATCGAGGGACTAGCGGAGGCACCGGGGAGCTGTTTTTT.

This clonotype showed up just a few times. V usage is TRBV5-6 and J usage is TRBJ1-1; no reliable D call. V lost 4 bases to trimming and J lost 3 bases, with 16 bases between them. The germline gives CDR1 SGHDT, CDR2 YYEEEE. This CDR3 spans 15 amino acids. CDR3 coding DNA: TGTGCCAGCAGCCCAGCGGGCCACGGGGACACTGAAGCTTTCTTT. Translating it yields CASSPAGHGDTEAFF.

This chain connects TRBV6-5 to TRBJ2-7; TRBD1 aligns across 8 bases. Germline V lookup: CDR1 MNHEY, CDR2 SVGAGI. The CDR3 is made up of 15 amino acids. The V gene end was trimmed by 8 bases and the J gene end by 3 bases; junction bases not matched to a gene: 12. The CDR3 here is CASVLKGTGLYEQYF. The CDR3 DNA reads TGTGCCAGCGTACTTAAAGGGACAGGCCTCTACGAGCAGTACTTC.

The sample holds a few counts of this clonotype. The CDR3, as DNA: TGTGCCAGCAGCTTAGGGGCAGACGAGACTTTTTTATCCGAGCAGTACTTC. Translation: CASSLGADETFLSEQYF. This chain uses TRBV7-9 with TRBJ2-7, with no clear D. V was shortened by 1 base and J by 6 bases, with 22 bases between the two germline ends. The CDR3 runs 17 residues. Germline V CDR1 and CDR2: SEHNR, FQNEAQ (reference sequence).

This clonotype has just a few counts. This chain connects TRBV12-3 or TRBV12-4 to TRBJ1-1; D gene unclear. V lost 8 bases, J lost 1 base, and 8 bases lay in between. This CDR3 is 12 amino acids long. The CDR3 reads CASGDANTEAFF. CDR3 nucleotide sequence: TGTGCCAGCGGAGACGCGAACACTGAAGCTTTCTTT.

The CDR3 sequence: CASSVEGQGRGVYEQYF. CDR3 bases: TGTGCCAGCAGCGTAGAGGGTCAGGGGCGCGGTGTATACGAGCAGTACTTC. The chain is built from TRBV9 and TRBJ2-7; a possible D gene is TRBD1 (6 bases). The CDR3 consists of 17 residues. CDR1 is SGDLS, CDR2 YYNGEE, per germline. Trimming stripped 0 bases from V and 4 bases from J, with 20 bases between. The entire variable domain, with the rest obtained from reference TRBV9 and TRBJ2-7, is as follows: DSGVTQTPKHLITATGQRVTLRCSPRSGDLSVYWYQQSLDQGLQFLIQYYNGEERAKGNILERFSAQQFPDLHSELNLSSLELGDSALYFCASSVEGQGRGVYEQYFGPGTRLTVT.

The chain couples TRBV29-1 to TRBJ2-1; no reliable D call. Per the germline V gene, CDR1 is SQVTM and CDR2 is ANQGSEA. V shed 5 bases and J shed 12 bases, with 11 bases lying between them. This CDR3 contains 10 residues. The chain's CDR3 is CSVPDWGQFF. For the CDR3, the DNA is TGCAGCGTTCCAGACTGGGGGCAGTTCTTC.

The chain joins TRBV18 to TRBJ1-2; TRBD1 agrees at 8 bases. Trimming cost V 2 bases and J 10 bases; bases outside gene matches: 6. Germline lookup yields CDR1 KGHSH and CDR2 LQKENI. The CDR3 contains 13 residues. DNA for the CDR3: TGTGCCAGCTCACCATATGTGGACAGGGACTACACCTTC. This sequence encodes CASSPYVDRDYTF.

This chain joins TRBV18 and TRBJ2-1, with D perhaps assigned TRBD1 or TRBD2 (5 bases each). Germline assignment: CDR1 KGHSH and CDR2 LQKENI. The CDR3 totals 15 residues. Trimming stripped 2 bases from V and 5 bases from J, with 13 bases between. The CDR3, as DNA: TGTGCCAGCTCACCAGGCAGGGTGCGGGACAATGAGCAGTTCTTC. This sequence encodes CASSPGRVRDNEQFF.

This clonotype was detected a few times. The CDR3 sequence is CSARASGRVPETQYF. The CDR3 bases are TGCAGTGCTAGGGCTAGCGGGAGGGTCCCAGAGACCCAGTACTTC. The chain has TRBV20-1 and TRBJ2-5; the match to TRBD2 covers 12 bases. The CDR3 sequence is 15 residues long. Trimming at V came to 3 bases and at J to 4 bases, leaving 6 bases not matched to a gene. Germline-derived CDR1 and CDR2 are DFQATT and SNEGSKA (reference sequence).

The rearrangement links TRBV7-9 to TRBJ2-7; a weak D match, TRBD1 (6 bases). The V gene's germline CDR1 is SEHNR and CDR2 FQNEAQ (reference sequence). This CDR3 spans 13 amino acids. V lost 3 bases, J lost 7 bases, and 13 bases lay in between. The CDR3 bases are TGTGCCAGCAGCTTTAACAGGGATGGAGAGCAGTACTTC. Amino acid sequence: CASSFNRDGEQYF.

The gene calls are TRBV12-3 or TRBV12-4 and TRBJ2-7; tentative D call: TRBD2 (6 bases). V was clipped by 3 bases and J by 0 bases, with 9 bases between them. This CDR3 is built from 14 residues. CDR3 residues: CASSFHGSSYEQYF. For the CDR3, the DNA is TGTGCCAGCAGTTTCCACGGGAGCTCCTACGAGCAGTACTTC.

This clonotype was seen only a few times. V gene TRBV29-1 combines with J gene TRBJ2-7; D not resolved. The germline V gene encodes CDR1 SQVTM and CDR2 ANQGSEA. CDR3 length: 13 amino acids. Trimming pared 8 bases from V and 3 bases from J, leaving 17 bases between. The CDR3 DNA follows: TGCAGCTTGGCTTGGGGTGAAGACTACGAGCAGTACTTC. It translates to CSLAWGEDYEQYF.

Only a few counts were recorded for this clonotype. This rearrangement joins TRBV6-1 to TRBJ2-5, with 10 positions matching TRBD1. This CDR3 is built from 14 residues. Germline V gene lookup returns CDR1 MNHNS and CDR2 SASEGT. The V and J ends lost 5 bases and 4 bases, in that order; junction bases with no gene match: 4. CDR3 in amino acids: CASSRTGGGETQYF. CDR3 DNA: TGTGCCAGCAGTCGGACAGGGGGGGGAGAGACCCAGTACTTC.

CDR3: CASSPRQDNEQFF. In DNA form, the CDR3 reads TGTGCCAGCAGCCCCCGACAGGACAATGAGCAGTTCTTC. The chain is built from TRBV7-9 and TRBJ2-1, with D possibly TRBD1 on 6 matching bases. The germline V gene has CDR1 SEHNR and CDR2 FQNEAQ (reference sequence). Deletions cut 5 bases from V and 5 bases from J, with 10 bases between. The CDR3 covers 13 residues. Complete variable domain (other parts from reference TRBV7-9 and TRBJ2-1): DTGVSQNPRHKITKRGQNVTFRCDPISEHNRLYWYRQTLGQGPEFLTYFQNEAQLEKSRLLSDRFSAERPKGSFSTLEIQRTEQGDSAMYLCASSPRQDNEQFFGPGTRLTVL.

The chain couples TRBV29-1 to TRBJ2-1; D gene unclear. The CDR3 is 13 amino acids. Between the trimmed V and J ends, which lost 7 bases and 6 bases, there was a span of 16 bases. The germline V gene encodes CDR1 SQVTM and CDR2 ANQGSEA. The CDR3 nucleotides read TGCAGCGCGGTCCTTGGCGGTACCAATGAGCAGTTCTTC. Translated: CSAVLGGTNEQFF.